One and the same sample provided the 8 T cell receptor beta chains below, sequenced in a study of shared clonotypes between healthy human individuals. Here immunoSEQ multiplex PCR was the method, and the copy in TCRdb shows in-frame clones only, minus some. The table records around 980,000 clones, about 84% of them present only once. Material: memory CD4+ T cells from PBMCs. Subset specified: CD45RA-negative fraction. Receptors were obtained from a man between 18 and 29 years old in good health. Some clones in this sample may be carry-over from other donors' samples.

This sequence joins TRBV5-1 and TRBJ2-7; D is possibly TRBD2 (6 bases). CDR1 and CDR2 (germline): SGHRS, YFSETQ. The germline V and J ends were trimmed by 2 bases and 5 bases, with 17 bases remaining between them. The CDR3 consists of 15 residues. The CDR3 DNA follows: TGCGCCAGCAGCTTTAGCGGCGGGGTCTTCCACGAGCAGTACTTC. It encodes CASSFSGGVFHEQYF.

The DNA of the CDR3 is TGTGCCAGCAGCGGCGACAGGGAATTTGCTTTCTTT. As protein: CASSGDREFAFF. V gene TRBV28 combines with J gene TRBJ1-1; TRBD1 matches at 7 bases. The germline V gene has CDR1 MDHEN and CDR2 SYDVKM. Losses at the gene ends were 6 bases for V and 11 bases for J; bases not matched to a gene: 9. This CDR3 has 12 amino acids.

This chain joins TRBV10-2 and TRBJ1-2; possibly TRBD1 for D (5 bases). Germline CDR1 reads WSHSY; CDR2 reads SAAADI. Trimming took off 10 bases at V and 7 bases at J, with 19 bases between the two ends. The CDR3 spans 13 residues. CDR3 loop: CATSRSTVTGYTF. The CDR3 coding sequence is TGCGCCACCTCCCGGTCGACAGTAACTGGCTACACCTTC.

The rearrangement joins TRBV5-1 to TRBJ1-4, with D maybe TRBD1 (6 bases). The CDR3 loop spans 15 amino acids. The germline CDR1 and CDR2 sequences are SGHRS and YFSETQ. With 6 bases removed from V and 7 bases from J, the gap between germline ends came to 19 bases. CDR3 DNA sequence: TGCGCCAGCACCTCGAACGGGGGCCGGATTGAAAAACTGTTTTTT. It translates to CASTSNGGRIEKLFF.

This chain links TRBV28 with TRBJ2-3; TRBD1 agrees at 10 bases. The CDR3 is 13 residues long. Germline lookup yields CDR1 MDHEN and CDR2 SYDVKM. V lost 10 bases and J lost 6; bases outside the gene matches: 7. CDR3 sequence reads: CAIGTGDLDTQYF. DNA of the CDR3: TGTGCCATCGGGACAGGGGATCTGGATACGCAGTATTTT.

The chain couples TRBV5-4 to TRBJ2-5, with D unclear. The CDR3 extends over 14 amino acids. Germline V gives CDR1 SGHNT, CDR2 YYREEE (reference sequence). V was clipped by 0 bases and J by 3 bases, with 9 bases between them. The CDR3 DNA sequence: TGTGCCAGCAGCTTGGGTGGCCTTAAAGAGACCCAGTACTTC. As protein: CASSLGGLKETQYF. Based on the CDR3 plus reference TRBV5-4 and TRBJ2-5, the full variable domain is ETGVTQSPTHLIKTRGQQVTLRCSSQSGHNTVSWYQQALGQGPQFIFQYYREEENGRGNFPPRFSGLQFPNYSSELNVNALELDDSALYLCASSLGGLKETQYFGPGTRLLVL.

This rearrangement joins TRBV7-2 to TRBJ2-7; D unresolved. Germline-derived CDR1 and CDR2 are SGHTA and FQGNSA. The CDR3 runs 11 residues. V was clipped by 5 bases and J by 3 bases, with 5 bases between them. Here the CDR3 reads CASSISYEQYF. The CDR3 nucleotides read TGTGCCAGCAGCATTAGCTACGAGCAGTACTTC.

This clone was recorded at least ten times. V gene TRBV4-2 combines with J gene TRBJ2-3; D is undetermined. The germline V gene encodes CDR1 LGHNA and CDR2 YNFKEQ. The V gene lost 0 bases and the J gene lost 3 bases, with 7 bases spanning the gap. The CDR3 consists of 14 residues. The CDR3, as DNA: TGTGCCAGCAGCCAAGAGGCCCGAACAGATACGCAGTATTTT. Protein sequence: CASSQEARTDTQYF.